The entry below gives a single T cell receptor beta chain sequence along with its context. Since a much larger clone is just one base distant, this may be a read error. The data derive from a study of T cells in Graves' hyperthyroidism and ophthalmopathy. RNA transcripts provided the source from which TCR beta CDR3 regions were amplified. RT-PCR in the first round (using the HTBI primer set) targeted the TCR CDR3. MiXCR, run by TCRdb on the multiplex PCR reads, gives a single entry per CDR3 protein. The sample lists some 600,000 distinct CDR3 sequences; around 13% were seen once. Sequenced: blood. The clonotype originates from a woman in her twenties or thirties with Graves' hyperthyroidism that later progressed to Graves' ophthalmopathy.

CDR3 in amino acids: CATETGPGKGAFF. CDR3 coding DNA: TGTGCCACCGAGACAGGACCCGGTAAGGGAGCTTTCTTT. This chain links TRBV7-9 with TRBJ1-1; the D gene is possibly TRBD1 (6 bases). The V gene's germline CDR1 is SEHNR and CDR2 FQNEAQ (reference sequence). CDR3 size: 13 residues. Trimming shortened V by 10 bases and J by 10 bases, and 22 bases separated the two germline ends.